This TCR beta chain was recovered during a study of blood T cell repertoires in COVID-19. As for the study in general: The study drew acute and convalescent COVID-19 samples from the United States, Italy and Spain. From T cells, B-cell-depleted T cells, or PBMCs came the material, which was cDNA or gDNA.

In the study's own analysis: Reference gene primer amplification gave estimated nucleated cell counts. The table came from immunoSEQ multiplex PCR; TCRdb's copy has only in-frame clones and leaves some out. That table furnishes V, J and clone size, whereas the DNA furnished D and trimming. The table lists some 150,000 clones, roughly 80% of them singletons, with under 2% in the top ten. V lost 1 base and J lost 4; bases outside the gene matches: 5. The V gene's germline CDR1 is SGHAT and CDR2 FQNNGV. CDR3 size: 15 residues. This sequence originates from a man older than 75 with acute or convalescent COVID-19. The specimen was peripheral blood. The chain carries TRBV11-2 and TRBJ1-1; 8 bases are a match to TRBD1. In DNA, the CDR3 is TGTGCCAGCAGCTTAGTGGAGGACAGGGTCACTGAAGCTTTCTTT. It encodes CASSLVEDRVTEAFF.